Each of the 3 T cell receptor beta chains below was sequenced from the same sample in a study of shared clonotypes between healthy human individuals (dated by TCRdb to the early 2020s). The library came from the immunoSEQ multiplex PCR assay. Here the immuneACCESS table is served through TCRdb, limited to in-frame sequences with V and J called. Missing clones are a known gap in these copies; in checked studies unresolved V genes cover under half, and the rest lacks a known reason. The sample records about 2.4 million clones, more than 90% of which are singletons. The leading ten clones occupy over 0.12% of the sample. Sequencing input: naive CD4+ T cells sorted from blood. Interpreted using the paper, the cell subset or site label stands for: CD45RA+ positively selected. The receptors stem from a man aged 18 to 29 in good health.

V is TRBV6-4 and J is TRBJ1-2; D gene ambiguous. V shed 0 bases and J shed 0 bases, with 8 bases lying between them. CDR1 and CDR2 from the germline V gene are MRHNA and SNTAGT. The CDR3 length is 15 residues. The CDR3 region has the DNA TGTGCCAGCAGTGACTCGGCCCAATCTAACTATGGCTACACCTTC. The encoded protein is CASSDSAQSNYGYTF.

The rearrangement links TRBV28 to TRBJ1-6; tentatively, D is TRBD1 (6 bases). CDR1 MDHEN and CDR2 SYDVKM come from the germline V gene. This CDR3 is built from 15 residues. V lost 2 bases, J lost 10 bases, and 15 bases lay in between. CDR3 DNA: TGTGCCAGCAGTTTAGGGACCCAGGGGTTCTCACCCCTCCACTTT. Encoded protein: CASSLGTQGFSPLHF.

The V call is TRBV18, the J call TRBJ2-7, with D tentatively TRBD1 or TRBD2 (6 bases each). The CDR3 extends over 18 amino acids. V was clipped by 5 bases and J by 3 bases, with 26 bases between them. Germline CDR1 and CDR2: KGHSH and LQKENI. The CDR3 reads CASSSPGLGGHWGYEQYF. The CDR3 nucleotides are TGTGCCAGCTCATCGCCGGGCCTAGGGGGGCATTGGGGCTACGAGCAGTACTTC.